This TCR beta chain comes out of a study of CD8 T cells in Susac syndrome. RNA, at about 0.45 to 1 ug, was reverse transcribed with random hexamers. TCRdb recomputed calls from the immunoSEQ multiplex PCR reads with MiXCR, one row per CDR3 protein. The table shows 85,000 to 130,000 distinct CDR3 sequences, with around 94% occurring only once. CDR1 and CDR2 (germline): DFQATT, SNEGSKA (reference sequence). This CDR3 has 13 residues. V shed 4 bases and J shed 0 bases, with 7 bases lying between them. Sample: CD8+ T cells from PBMCs. The clonotype comes from a human donor with Susac syndrome. The chain links TRBV20-1 to TRBJ1-3; D unclear. For the CDR3, the DNA is TGCAGTGCTATCGAAAACTCTGGAAACACCATATATTTT. Translated: CSAIENSGNTIYF.